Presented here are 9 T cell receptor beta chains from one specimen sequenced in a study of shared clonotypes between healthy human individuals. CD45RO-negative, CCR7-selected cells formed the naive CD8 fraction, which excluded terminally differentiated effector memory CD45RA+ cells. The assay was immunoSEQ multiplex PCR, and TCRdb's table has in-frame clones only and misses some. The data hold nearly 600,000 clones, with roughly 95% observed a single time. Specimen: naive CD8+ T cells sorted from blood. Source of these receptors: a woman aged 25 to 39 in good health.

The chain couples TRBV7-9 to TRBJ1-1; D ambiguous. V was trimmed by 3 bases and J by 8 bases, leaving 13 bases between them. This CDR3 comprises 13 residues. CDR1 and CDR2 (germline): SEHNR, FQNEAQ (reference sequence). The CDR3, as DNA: TGTGCCAGCAGCTTTTCGACGGGTAGGGAAGCTTTCTTT. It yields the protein CASSFSTGREAFF.

The CDR3 loop reads CASSLTPGANVLTF. CDR3 DNA sequence: TGTGCCAGCAGCTTGACACCGGGGGCCAACGTCCTGACTTTC. V usage is TRBV5-4 and J usage is TRBJ2-6; D uncertain. CDR1 SGHNT and CDR2 YYREEE come from the germline V gene (reference sequence). The V and J ends lost 1 base and 4 bases respectively, with 6 bases between them. The CDR3 sequence is 14 residues long.

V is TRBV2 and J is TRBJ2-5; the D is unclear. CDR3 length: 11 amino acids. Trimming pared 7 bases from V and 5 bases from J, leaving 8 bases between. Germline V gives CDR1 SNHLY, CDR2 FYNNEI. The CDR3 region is CASNALETQYF. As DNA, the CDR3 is TGTGCCAGCAATGCATTGGAGACCCAGTACTTC.

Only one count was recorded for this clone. The CDR3, as DNA: TGTGCCAGCAGTTATTCTTCGGGGGCTCTTACCTACGAGCAGTACTTC. Translated, it gives CASSYSSGALTYEQYF. The chain uses TRBV27 and TRBJ2-7; TRBD1 or TRBD2 may be the D gene (6 bases each). The V end lost 4 bases, the J end lost 2 bases, and 18 bases lay between the germline ends. The germline gives CDR1 MNHEY, CDR2 SMNVEV (reference sequence). The CDR3 is 16 residues long.

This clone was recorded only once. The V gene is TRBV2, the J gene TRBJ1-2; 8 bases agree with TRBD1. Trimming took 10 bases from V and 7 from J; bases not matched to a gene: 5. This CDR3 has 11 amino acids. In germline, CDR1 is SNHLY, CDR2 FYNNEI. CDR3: CATRTGIGYTF. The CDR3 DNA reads TGTGCCACTCGGACAGGGATTGGCTACACCTTC.

CDR3 region: CASSYERETDTQYF. CDR3 coding DNA: TGTGCCAGCAGTTACGAGCGGGAGACAGATACGCAGTATTTT. The V call is TRBV6-6, the J call TRBJ2-3; 8 nucleotides match TRBD2. The germline V gene has CDR1 MNHNY and CDR2 SVGAGI (reference sequence). The V gene end was trimmed by 2 bases and the J gene end by 3 bases; junction bases not matched to a gene: 1. There are 14 residues in the CDR3.

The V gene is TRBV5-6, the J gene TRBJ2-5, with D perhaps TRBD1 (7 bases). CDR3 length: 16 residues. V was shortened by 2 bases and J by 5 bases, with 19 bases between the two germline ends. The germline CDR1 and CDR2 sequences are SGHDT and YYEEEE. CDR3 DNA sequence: TGTGCCAGCAGCTTTGCGGGACAGATGACCGGGGAGACCCAGTACTTC. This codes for CASSFAGQMTGETQYF.

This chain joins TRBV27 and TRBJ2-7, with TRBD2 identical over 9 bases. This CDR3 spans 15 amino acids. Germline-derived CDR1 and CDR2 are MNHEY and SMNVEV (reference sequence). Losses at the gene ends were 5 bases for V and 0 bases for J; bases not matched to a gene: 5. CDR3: CASSEDSGSSYEQYF. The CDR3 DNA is TGTGCCAGCAGTGAGGATAGCGGGAGCTCCTACGAGCAGTACTTC.

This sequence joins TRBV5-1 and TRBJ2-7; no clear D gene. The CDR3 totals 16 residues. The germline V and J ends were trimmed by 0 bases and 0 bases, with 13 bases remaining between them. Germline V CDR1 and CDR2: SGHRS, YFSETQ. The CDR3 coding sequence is TGCGCCAGCAGCTTGGCAGGAGTCCACAGCTCCTACGAGCAGTACTTC. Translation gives CASSLAGVHSSYEQYF.